The sequence of this T cell receptor (beta chain) was determined in a study of blood T cell repertoires in COVID-19. Study information: PBMCs, B-cell-depleted T cells, or T cells provided the cDNA or gDNA that made up the material.

Original analysis: Estimation of nucleated cell counts relied on the amplification of reference gene primers. Generated by immunoSEQ multiplex PCR, the TCRdb table keeps only in-frame clones and is missing some. V, J and clone size are those of that table, while D and trimming were read from the DNA. The sample holds 100,000 or so clones, roughly nine tenths seen once. J gave up 4 bases and V 5 bases, and 7 bases lay outside the gene matches. The CDR3 consists of 14 residues. Germline V gene lookup returns CDR1 MDHEN and CDR2 SYDVKM. The sequencing input was peripheral blood. The clonotype comes from a man aged 50-60 years with acute or convalescent COVID-19. The rearrangement joins TRBV28 to TRBJ1-1, with 7 bases that match TRBD1. CDR3 in DNA: TGTGCCAGCAGTGTCCAGGGGGAAGGCACTGAAGCTTTCTTT. This translates into CASSVQGEGTEAFF.